This T cell receptor (beta chain) was sequenced for a study of OX40 agonist ivuxolimab in advanced cancers. Study overall: Ivuxolimab, which patients received intravenously every 2 weeks, was dosed at 0.01 to 10 mg/kg. The dose-escalation group included hepatocellular carcinoma, melanoma, renal cell carcinoma and head and neck cancer.

Assay used: immunoSEQ multiplex PCR; TCRdb lists only in-frame clones, some missing. This sample yields around 66,000 clones, of which around nine tenths are seen a single time; 0.3% to 0.35% belongs to the top ten. Turning to this clone: Its antigen remains unidentified.

Whole-study findings and limits: More expanded clones were seen, on average, in CD8+ T cells than in CD4+. Individuals who were partial responders at 0.1-3.0 mg/kg had clonal expansion that ranked among the lowest.

The CDR3 totals 14 residues. The V and J ends lost 6 bases and 2 bases respectively, with 12 bases between them. From germline, CDR1 is MDHEN and CDR2 SYDVKM. Here the sequenced sample was CD4+ or CD8+ T cells sorted from blood, taken in a trial of the OX40 agonist ivuxolimab. V gene TRBV28 combines with J gene TRBJ2-3; unclear D gene. The source of this sequence is an adult with an advanced solid tumor such as melanoma, head and neck, liver or kidney cancer. The CDR3 is CASSHLGPTDTQYF. The CDR3 nucleotides are TGTGCCAGCAGCCACCTCGGCCCCACAGATACGCAGTATTTT.